This T cell receptor (beta chain) was found in a study of blood T cells in healthy people across ages. Note on this clonotype: Its antigen remains unknown. Its ends do not fully match the called genes, so a read error is possible.

General observations from the study: Long-lived donors carried more naive CD4+ cells and greater diversity than aged donors. Any changes in expanded clonotypes were possibly confounded, as donor CMV status remained unknown.

It was with a sample-barcoded 5' primer and a J-beta primer mix that a second PCR of roughly 7 to 12 cycles was run. The authors tagged each cDNA molecule using a template-switch adaptor with 12 random nucleotides. Per sample, CDR3-containing paired-end reads numbered at least 3 million. TCRdb processed the 5' RACE reads anew with MiXCR; each CDR3 protein has one entry. The sample has 650,000 to 950,000 distinct CDR3 sequences; around 43% are singletons. The sample taken for sequencing was blood. The receptor's source is a man in his 60s in good health.

The CDR3 nucleotides are TGTGCCAGCAGTGAGGGGGGCAGGGCGAACGCCGGGGAGCTGTTTTTT. It translates to CASSEGGRANAGELFF. The rearrangement joins TRBV25-1 to TRBJ2-2; D tentatively reads TRBD1 or TRBD2 (6 bases each). Germline loops: CDR1 MGHDK, CDR2 SYGVNS. The CDR3 contains 16 residues.